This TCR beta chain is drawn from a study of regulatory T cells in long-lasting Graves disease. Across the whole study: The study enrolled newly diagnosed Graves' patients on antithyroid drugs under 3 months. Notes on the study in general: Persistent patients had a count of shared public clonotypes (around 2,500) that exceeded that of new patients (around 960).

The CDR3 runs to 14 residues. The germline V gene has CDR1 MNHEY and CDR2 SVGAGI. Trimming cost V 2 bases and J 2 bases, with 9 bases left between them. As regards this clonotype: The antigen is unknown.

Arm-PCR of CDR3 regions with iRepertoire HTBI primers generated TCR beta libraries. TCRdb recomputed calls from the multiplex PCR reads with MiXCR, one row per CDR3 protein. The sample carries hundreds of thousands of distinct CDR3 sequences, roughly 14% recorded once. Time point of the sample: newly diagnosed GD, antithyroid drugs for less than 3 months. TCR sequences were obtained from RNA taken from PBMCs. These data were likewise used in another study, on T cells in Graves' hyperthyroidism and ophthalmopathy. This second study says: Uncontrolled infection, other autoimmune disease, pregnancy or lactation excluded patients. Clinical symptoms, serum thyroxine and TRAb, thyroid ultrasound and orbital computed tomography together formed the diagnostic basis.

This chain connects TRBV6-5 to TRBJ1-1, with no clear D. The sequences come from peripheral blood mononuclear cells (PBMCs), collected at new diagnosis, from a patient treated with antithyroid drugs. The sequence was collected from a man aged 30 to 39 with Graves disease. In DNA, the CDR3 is TGTGCCAGCAGTTACGTCGGCAGCAACACTGAAGCTTTCTTT. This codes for CASSYVGSNTEAFF.